These 31 T cell receptor beta chains originate from one sample sequenced in a study of siplizumab effects on memory and regulatory T cells. Assay used: immunoSEQ multiplex PCR; TCRdb lists only in-frame clones, some missing. The table lists about 120,000 clones, roughly 92% of them singletons. Sequences were obtained from CD4+ T cells sorted from blood. These receptors were taken from a human donor in good health.

The rearrangement joins TRBV11-2 to TRBJ1-2; no reliable D call. This CDR3 contains 14 residues. The germline V gene encodes CDR1 SGHAT and CDR2 FQNNGV. The V end was cut by 0 bases, the J end by 4 bases, with 9 bases between. CDR3 in amino acids: CASSLDWEPYGYTF. The CDR3 DNA follows: TGTGCCAGCAGCTTAGATTGGGAGCCCTATGGCTACACCTTC.

The V call is TRBV28, the J call TRBJ1-2; 8 bases are shared with TRBD1. This CDR3 is built from 12 residues. CDR1 and CDR2 from the germline V gene are MDHEN and SYDVKM. The junction had 0 bases not matched to a gene; V was cut back by 6 bases and J by 3 bases. The CDR3 protein is CASRTGDYGYTF. The CDR3, as DNA: TGTGCCAGCAGGACAGGGGACTATGGCTACACCTTC.

The chain has TRBV6-6 and TRBJ2-7; D gene ambiguous. The CDR3 spans 11 residues. V gave up 4 bases and J gave up 5 bases, with 6 bases separating them. The germline gives CDR1 MNHNY, CDR2 SVGAGI (reference sequence). The CDR3: CASSWANEQYF. Written as DNA, the CDR3 is TGTGCCAGCAGTTGGGCGAACGAGCAGTACTTC.

The genes are TRBV18 and TRBJ1-2; 10 bases match TRBD1. V trimming: 3 bases; J trimming: 7 bases; junction bases outside the gene matches: 2. CDR1 is KGHSH, CDR2 LQKENI, per germline. CDR3 length: 13 residues. The CDR3 DNA follows: TGTGCCAGCTCACCGACAGGGGGCGGTGGCTACACCTTC. Its translation: CASSPTGGGGYTF.

This rearrangement joins TRBV5-5 to TRBJ1-1; D is undetermined. CDR3 length: 18 amino acids. Germline lookup yields CDR1 SGHKS and CDR2 YYEKEE (reference sequence). The V and J ends lost 4 bases and 1 base respectively, with 23 bases between them. The CDR3 bases are TGTGCCAGCAGCGCACGATATTTCATCTCGGGAGGGAACACTGAAGCTTTCTTT. It is translated as CASSARYFISGGNTEAFF. Full variable domain (remainder filled in from reference TRBV5-5 and TRBJ1-1): DAGVTQSPTHLIKTRGQQVTLRCSPISGHKSVSWYQQVLGQGPQFIFQYYEKEERGRGNFPDRFSARQFPNYSSELNVNALLLGDSALYLCASSARYFISGGNTEAFFGQGTRLTVV.

With regard to this clone: The junction and the germline gene differ at one end; a read error may be behind it. J is TRBJ1-2 and V is TRBV27; TRBD1 might be the D (6 bases). Germline CDR1 reads MNHEY; CDR2 reads SMNVEV (reference sequence). This CDR3 contains 14 residues. The CDR3 DNA is TGTGCCAGCAGCTTATCTGGGGGCAATGGGGGCTACACCTTC. This encodes CASSLSGGNGGYTF.

As concerns this clone: Distinct nucleotide sequences in the sample also encode this CDR3. The J gene is TRBJ1-1, the V gene TRBV5-1; D not certain. The CDR3 has 15 amino acids. Trimming removed 1 base from V and 1 base from J, with 11 bases in between. CDR1 and CDR2 from the germline V gene are SGHRS and YFSETQ. DNA of the CDR3: TGCGCCAGCAGCTTGAATAGGGTCGGGAACACTGAAGCTTTCTTT. Encoded protein: CASSLNRVGNTEAFF.

The chain carries TRBV11-2 and TRBJ1-2; D is possibly TRBD1 (5 bases). Trimming removed 6 bases at V and 2 bases at J, with 16 bases between. The CDR3 has 15 residues. Germline V gene lookup returns CDR1 SGHAT and CDR2 FQNNGV. The CDR3 spells CASRAGTVKNYGYTF. The DNA of the CDR3 is TGTGCCAGCAGGGCCGGGACGGTGAAGAACTATGGCTACACCTTC.

The chain combines TRBV5-4 with TRBJ2-7, with 9 bases matching TRBD1. Trimming took 4 bases from V and 4 from J; bases not matched to a gene: 3. CDR3 length: 13 amino acids. Germline assignment: CDR1 SGHNT and CDR2 YYREEE (reference sequence). CDR3 protein: CASSRDRVYEQYF. CDR3 nucleotides: TGTGCCAGCAGCCGGGACAGGGTTTACGAGCAGTACTTC.

V and J are TRBV19 and TRBJ1-5; D might be TRBD1 (6 bases). CDR3 length: 15 amino acids. V lost 5 bases, J lost 0 bases, and 11 bases lay in between. Germline CDR1 LNHDA, CDR2 SQIVND (reference sequence). CDR3 loop: CASSGGGHSNQPQHF. CDR3 DNA sequence: TGTGCCAGTAGTGGGGGGGGCCATAGCAATCAGCCCCAGCATTTT.

The chain links TRBV11-1 to TRBJ2-5; D gene unclear. The CDR3 has 14 residues. V lost 2 bases to trimming and J lost 1 base, with 8 bases between them. The germline CDR1 and CDR2 sequences are SGHAT and FQDESV (reference sequence). The CDR3 protein is CASSLRVPQETQYF. In nucleotides, the CDR3 is TGTGCCAGCAGCTTAAGAGTGCCCCAAGAGACCCAGTACTTC.

The V gene is TRBV18, the J gene TRBJ2-3, with D possibly being TRBD1 (6 bases). The CDR3 extends over 14 amino acids. Germline V gene lookup returns CDR1 KGHSH and CDR2 LQKENI. Trimming removed 2 bases from V and 2 bases from J, with 8 bases in between. CDR3: CASSPTGFTDTQYF. CDR3 nucleotide sequence: TGTGCCAGCTCACCAACAGGGTTCACAGATACGCAGTATTTT.

CDR3 in DNA: TGTGCCAGCAGCCCCACCACAACTAACTATGGCTACACCTTC. Translated, it gives CASSPTTTNYGYTF. The chain carries TRBV4-2 and TRBJ1-2; D is unresolved. Germline assignment: CDR1 LGHNA and CDR2 YNFKEQ. V was shortened by 4 bases and J by 0 bases, with 9 bases between the two germline ends. The CDR3 covers 14 residues.

This sequence joins TRBV5-1 and TRBJ2-7; D is uncertain. This CDR3 has 12 residues. Germline V gene sequence: CDR1 SGHRS, CDR2 YFSETQ. Trimming took 0 bases from V and 6 from J, leaving 7 bases between them. CDR3 loop: CASSLVMGEQYF. CDR3 nucleotide sequence: TGCGCCAGCAGCTTGGTGATGGGCGAGCAGTACTTC.

This rearrangement joins TRBV7-6 to TRBJ2-2; no firm D call. Germline assignment: CDR1 SGHVS and CDR2 FNYEAQ. The germline V and J ends were trimmed by 7 bases and 0 bases, with 9 bases remaining between them. The CDR3 spans 14 residues. The CDR3 DNA reads as TGTGCCAGCACTCCGGGTACGAACACCGGGGAGCTGTTTTTT. Translation gives CASTPGTNTGELFF.

This chain links TRBV29-1 with TRBJ2-2; D call uncertain. The CDR3 has 14 amino acids. The germline V and J ends were trimmed by 6 bases and 4 bases, with 15 bases remaining between them. CDR1 and CDR2 from the germline V gene are SQVTM and ANQGSEA. CDR3 nucleotide sequence: TGCAGCGTAGCACGAGACTGGCCCACCGGGGAGCTGTTTTTT. The encoded protein is CSVARDWPTGELFF.

CDR3 loop: CASSLVLGSYNEQFF. The CDR3 DNA follows: TGCGCCAGCAGCTTGGTCCTTGGCTCCTACAATGAGCAGTTCTTC. The J gene is TRBJ2-1, the V gene TRBV5-1; D not certain. Trimming left V 0 bases short and J 0 bases short, with 7 bases between. The V gene's germline CDR1 is SGHRS and CDR2 YFSETQ. This CDR3 contains 15 residues.

The chain employs TRBV18 and TRBJ2-6; the D is unclear. The germline V gene has CDR1 KGHSH and CDR2 LQKENI. V lost 6 bases and J lost 0, with 9 bases in between. The CDR3 loop spans 15 amino acids. The CDR3 here is CASSTRSSGANVLTF. DNA of the CDR3: TGTGCCAGCTCCACTCGGTCCTCTGGGGCCAACGTCCTGACTTTC.

The chain couples TRBV5-4 to TRBJ2-1, with D possibly TRBD2 on 6 matching bases. The CDR3 totals 13 residues. V was shortened by 0 bases and J by 15 bases, with 16 bases between the two germline ends. Germline values: CDR1 SGHNT, CDR2 YYREEE (reference sequence). DNA for the CDR3: TGTGCCAGCAGCTTGGGTTCCGGGAAGGAGGGGTTCTTC. This codes for CASSLGSGKEGFF.

The chain couples TRBV4-1 to TRBJ2-3, with TRBD1 as a possible D gene (6 bases). Trimming removed 4 bases from V and 0 bases from J, with 14 bases in between. CDR3 length: 16 amino acids. Germline CDR1 reads MGHRA; CDR2 reads YSYEKL. CDR3 region: CASSPLDRFSTDTQYF. DNA of the CDR3: TGCGCCAGCAGCCCCCTTGACAGGTTTAGCACAGATACGCAGTATTTT.

This clone came up once. The V gene is TRBV7-9, the J gene TRBJ1-6; 9 bases are a match to TRBD1. The CDR3 sequence is 17 residues long. Germline values: CDR1 SEHNR, CDR2 FQNEAQ (reference sequence). The V segment lost 5 bases and the J segment 6 bases; nucleotides outside the gene matches: 11. The DNA of the CDR3 is TGTGCCAGCAGCCCGTTGACAGGGGGTTCCCTTAATTCACCCCTCCACTTT. Protein product: CASSPLTGGSLNSPLHF.

The CDR3 coding sequence is TGTGCCATCAGTGAGTCGAACGACGGACGGAGCCAGTACTTC. Translation: CAISESNDGRSQYF. This chain joins TRBV10-3 and TRBJ2-5; D gene unclear. V gave up 0 bases and J gave up 10 bases, with 15 bases separating them. The CDR3 is 14 residues long. Germline CDR1 is ENHRY and CDR2 is SYGVKD.

The chain combines TRBV18 with TRBJ1-1; no clear D. CDR1 is KGHSH and CDR2 is LQKENI in the germline V gene. The CDR3 has 13 amino acids. V was shortened by 6 bases and J by 8 bases, with 16 bases between the two germline ends. This CDR3 is CASSWAEEVEAFF. As DNA, the CDR3 is TGTGCCAGCTCCTGGGCGGAGGAGGTCGAAGCTTTCTTT. Full variable domain (outside the CDR3, taken from reference TRBV18 and TRBJ1-1): NAGVMQNPRHLVRRRGQEARLRCSPMKGHSHVYWYRQLPEEGLKFMVYLQKENIIDESGMPKERFSAEFPKEGPSILRIQQVVRGDSAAYFCASSWAEEVEAFFGQGTRLTVV.

Here the CDR3 DNA reads TGTGCCAGCAGCTTAGCGAGCGGGGGACTCGACTCCTACGAGCAGTACTTC. It encodes CASSLASGGLDSYEQYF. V and J are TRBV7-2 and TRBJ2-7; 8 nucleotides line up with TRBD2. This CDR3 spans 17 amino acids. V was pared by 0 bases and J by 0 bases, with 7 bases of the junction left unmatched. CDR1 and CDR2 (germline): SGHTA, FQGNSA.

The rearrangement joins TRBV7-9 to TRBJ2-7; TRBD1 aligns across 7 bases. The CDR3 totals 15 residues. CDR1 and CDR2 (germline): SEHNR, FQNEAQ (reference sequence). The ends lost 4 bases at V and 0 bases at J; junction bases unmatched: 6. The CDR3 protein is CASSYGTVGSYEQYF. In DNA, the CDR3 is TGTGCCAGCAGCTATGGGACAGTCGGCTCCTACGAGCAGTACTTC.

The genes are TRBV11-2 and TRBJ2-7, with 8 bases matching TRBD1. Unmatched junction bases numbered 8, after V lost 3 bases and J lost 4 bases. CDR3 length equals 15 residues. Germline values: CDR1 SGHAT, CDR2 FQNNGV. CDR3 DNA sequence: TGTGCCAGCAGCTTTTCTGGCAGGGGGCGATACGAGCAGTACTTC. Encoded protein: CASSFSGRGRYEQYF.

This clone was detected once. The chain has TRBV18 and TRBJ2-7, with D perhaps given as TRBD1 or TRBD2 (5 bases each). In germline, CDR1 is KGHSH, CDR2 LQKENI. The CDR3 spans 14 residues. Trimming took off 3 bases at V and 5 bases at J, with 14 bases between the two ends. CDR3 DNA sequence: TGTGCCAGCTCACCGCAAGCGGCCAGGGACGAGCAGTACTTC. This gives the protein CASSPQAARDEQYF.

Here the CDR3 reads CASSLDSTVAFF. The CDR3, as DNA: TGTGCCAGCAGCCTGGACTCCACGGTAGCTTTCTTT. The rearrangement links TRBV5-4 to TRBJ1-1; unclear D gene. Germline V CDR1 and CDR2: SGHNT, YYREEE (reference sequence). The CDR3 sequence is 12 residues long. The germline V and J ends were trimmed by 4 bases and 10 bases, with 14 bases remaining between them.

DNA for the CDR3: TGCGCCAGCAGAATCGGTGGCTCGGGGATATATAATTCACCCCTCCACTTT. It is translated as CASRIGGSGIYNSPLHF. The V gene is TRBV5-1, the J gene TRBJ1-6; no clear D. Germline V gene sequence: CDR1 SGHRS, CDR2 YFSETQ. V was shortened by 5 bases and J by 4 bases, with 19 bases between the two germline ends. The CDR3 runs to 17 residues.

The chain joins TRBV5-1 to TRBJ2-7; D perhaps matches TRBD1 (6 bases). Trimming removed 4 bases at V and 0 bases at J, with 11 bases between. The germline gives CDR1 SGHRS, CDR2 YFSETQ. This CDR3 is built from 14 residues. This chain's CDR3 is CASSRGHGSYEQYF. The CDR3 DNA follows: TGCGCCAGCAGCCGGGGACATGGCTCCTACGAGCAGTACTTC.

The chain employs TRBV7-9 and TRBJ1-1; the D gene is possibly TRBD1 (6 bases). The CDR3 has 17 amino acids. The V end was cut by 1 base, the J end by 4 bases, with 19 bases between. Germline-derived CDR1 and CDR2 are SEHNR and FQNEAQ (reference sequence). The CDR3: CASSLGFRDIALTEAFF. The CDR3 DNA reads TGTGCCAGCAGCTTAGGTTTTAGGGACATAGCCCTCACTGAAGCTTTCTTT.